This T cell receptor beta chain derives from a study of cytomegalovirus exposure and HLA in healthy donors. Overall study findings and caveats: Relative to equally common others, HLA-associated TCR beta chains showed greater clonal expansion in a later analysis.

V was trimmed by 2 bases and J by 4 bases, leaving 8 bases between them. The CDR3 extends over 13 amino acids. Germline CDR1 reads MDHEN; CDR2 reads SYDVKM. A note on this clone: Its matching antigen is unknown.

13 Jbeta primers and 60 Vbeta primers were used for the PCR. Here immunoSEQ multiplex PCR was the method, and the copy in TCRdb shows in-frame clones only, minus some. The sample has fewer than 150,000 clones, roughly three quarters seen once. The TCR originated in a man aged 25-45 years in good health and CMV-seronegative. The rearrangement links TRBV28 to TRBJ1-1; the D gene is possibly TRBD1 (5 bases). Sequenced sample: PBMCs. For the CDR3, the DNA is TGTGCCAGCAGTTTACGGGGGAGCACTGAAGCTTTCTTT. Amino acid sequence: CASSLRGSTEAFF.